Below, 5 T cell receptor beta chains from the same sample are listed, as sequenced in a study of Ad26.COV2.S vaccination and SARS-CoV-2 variants. Some clones are missing from TCRdb's copy, which holds only in-frame ones; the method was immunoSEQ multiplex PCR. Here the sample spans about 480,000 clones, around 88% being singletons. As for treatment: 19 received Ad26.COV2.S at low or high dose, single or two shots; about 5 received placebo; per-sample allocation not given. Day 63 following the first vaccine or placebo injection was when the samples were taken. This specimen was peripheral blood, taken in a trial of Ad26.COV2.S vaccine versus placebo. The source of these receptors is a person between 18 and 65 years old who received the Ad26.COV2.S COVID-19 vaccine or a placebo.

V and J are TRBV10-3 and TRBJ2-5; D gene ambiguous. CDR1 is ENHRY and CDR2 is SYGVKD in the germline V gene. The CDR3 is 15 residues long. The V and J ends lost 0 bases and 5 bases respectively, with 13 bases between them. CDR3 protein: CAISESSRAVETQYF. CDR3 bases: TGTGCCATCAGTGAGTCGAGTCGGGCGGTCGAGACCCAGTACTTC.

The chain links TRBV7-3 to TRBJ2-5; D is tentatively TRBD1 or TRBD2 (5 bases each). This CDR3 is built from 12 residues. V was trimmed by 8 bases and J by 4 bases, leaving 11 bases between them. Germline V lookup: CDR1 SGHTA, CDR2 FQGTGA. DNA for the CDR3: TGTGCCAGCGGGGGAGTTGGAGAGACCCAGTACTTC. This encodes CASGGVGETQYF.

The rearrangement joins TRBV7-3 to TRBJ2-1; D remains unclear. V was cut by 7 bases and J by 9 bases, with 13 bases left in between. CDR3 size: 12 residues. Germline V gives CDR1 SGHTA, CDR2 FQGTGA. The CDR3 sequence is CASTGDIGEQFF. The DNA for the CDR3 is TGTGCCAGCACCGGAGATATCGGTGAGCAGTTCTTC.

The rearrangement joins TRBV30 to TRBJ2-7, with 7 bases identical to TRBD1. The V segment lost 4 bases and the J segment 5 bases; nucleotides outside the gene matches: 8. The CDR3 is 13 residues long. Germline V lookup: CDR1 GTSNPN, CDR2 SVGIG (reference sequence). In DNA form, the CDR3 reads TGTGCCTGGACCCAACAGGGGTCCCACGAGCAGTACTTC. Protein sequence: CAWTQQGSHEQYF.

The V and J genes are TRBV30 and TRBJ2-6; 9 nucleotides agree with TRBD1. The CDR3 is 17 amino acids. The V and J ends lost 2 bases and 1 base, in that order; junction bases with no gene match: 6. The V gene's germline CDR1 is GTSNPN and CDR2 SVGIG (reference sequence). The CDR3 DNA reads as TGTGCCTGGAGTAGGGACAGGGCCCTATCTGGGGCCAACGTCCTGACTTTC. This encodes CAWSRDRALSGANVLTF.